This T cell receptor (beta chain) was recorded in a study of cytotoxic CD8 clonotypes in ibrutinib-treated CLL. Across the study: Responses: some 24 partial, 2 complete; after median roughly 5.5 years, roughly 15 stayed remitted, around twelve progressed.

Findings of the study overall: Clonality was higher at baseline than in age-matched healthy donors and tracked circulating CD8+ T-cell counts. Clonotypes that were public were uncommon, and they contracted or stayed stable on treatment. Clonality went up at ibrutinib response and then declined back toward baseline at progression.

Germline trimming cut 3 bases from V and 7 bases from J; bases unmatched to any gene: 17. CDR1 and CDR2 from the germline V gene are SNHLY and FYNNEI. The CDR3 contains 17 residues. In regard to this clone: What it binds is not known.

Sequencing was performed with immunoSEQ multiplex PCR; in TCRdb, only in-frame clones are kept and a portion is missing. The table lists approximately 320,000 clones, 67% of them singletons. The source was PBMCs, collected after 36 months of ibrutinib treatment. V gene TRBV2 combines with J gene TRBJ2-5, with 7 bases that match TRBD1. The TCR was taken from a human donor with chronic lymphocytic leukemia. The CDR3 is CASSDLQGLSLSGTQYF. The DNA for the CDR3 is TGTGCCAGCAGTGATTTACAGGGGCTTTCTTTATCTGGGACCCAGTACTTC.